This T cell receptor (beta chain) is drawn from a study of blood T cell repertoires in COVID-19. Study background: Specimens from acute and convalescent COVID-19 originated in the United States, Italy and Spain. The cDNA or gDNA used as material had been derived from T cells, B-cell-depleted T cells, or PBMCs.

Original handling: Cell counts per sample came from amplifying reference gene primers. TCRdb keeps only in-frame clones here, not all; method: immunoSEQ multiplex PCR. V and J calls and clone size are those listed in that table; D and trimming were worked out from the DNA. The sample includes about 160,000 clones, about 89% of them seen just once. CDR3 length: 14 residues. V lost 8 bases to trimming and J lost 3 bases, with 17 bases between them. Germline V CDR1 and CDR2: MNHNY, SVGAGI (reference sequence). The chain couples TRBV6-6 to TRBJ2-7; TRBD1 is a possible D gene (6 bases). Sequencing used peripheral blood. This clonotype originated in a man in his fifties or sixties with acute or convalescent COVID-19. CDR3 nucleotide sequence: TGTGCCAGCCAAGCAGGGGTAGGCTACTACGAGCAGTACTTC. Amino acid sequence: CASQAGVGYYEQYF.